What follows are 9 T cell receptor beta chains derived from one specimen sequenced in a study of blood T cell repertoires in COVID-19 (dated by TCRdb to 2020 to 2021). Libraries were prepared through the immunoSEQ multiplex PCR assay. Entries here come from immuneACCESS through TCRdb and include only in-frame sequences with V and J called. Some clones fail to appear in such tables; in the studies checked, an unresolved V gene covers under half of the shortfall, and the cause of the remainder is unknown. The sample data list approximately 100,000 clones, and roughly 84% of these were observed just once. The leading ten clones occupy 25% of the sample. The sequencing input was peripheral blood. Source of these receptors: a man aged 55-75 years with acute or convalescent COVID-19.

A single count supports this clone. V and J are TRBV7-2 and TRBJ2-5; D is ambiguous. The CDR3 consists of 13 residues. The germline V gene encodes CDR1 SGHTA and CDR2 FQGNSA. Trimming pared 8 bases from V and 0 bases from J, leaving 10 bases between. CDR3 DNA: TGTGCCAGCCAAACTACCTACCAAGAGACCCAGTACTTC. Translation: CASQTTYQETQYF.

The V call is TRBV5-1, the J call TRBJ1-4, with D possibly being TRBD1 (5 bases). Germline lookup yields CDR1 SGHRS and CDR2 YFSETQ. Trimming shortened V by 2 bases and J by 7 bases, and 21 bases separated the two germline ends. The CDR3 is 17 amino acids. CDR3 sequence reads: CASSLGSRGGSFEKLFF. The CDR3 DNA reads TGCGCCAGCAGCTTAGGTAGTAGGGGCGGAAGTTTTGAAAAACTGTTTTTT.

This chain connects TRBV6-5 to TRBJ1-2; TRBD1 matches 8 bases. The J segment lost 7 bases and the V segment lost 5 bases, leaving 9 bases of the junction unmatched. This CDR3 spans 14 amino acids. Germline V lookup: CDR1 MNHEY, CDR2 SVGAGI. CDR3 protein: CASSRRGLLFGYTF. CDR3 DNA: TGTGCCAGCAGTCGCAGGGGGCTTTTGTTTGGCTACACCTTC.

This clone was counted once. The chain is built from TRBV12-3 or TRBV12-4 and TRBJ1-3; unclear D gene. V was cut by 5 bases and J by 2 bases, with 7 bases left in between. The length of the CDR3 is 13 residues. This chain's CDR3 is CASSIVTGNTIYF. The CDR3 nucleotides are TGTGCCAGCAGTATTGTTACTGGAAACACCATATATTTT.

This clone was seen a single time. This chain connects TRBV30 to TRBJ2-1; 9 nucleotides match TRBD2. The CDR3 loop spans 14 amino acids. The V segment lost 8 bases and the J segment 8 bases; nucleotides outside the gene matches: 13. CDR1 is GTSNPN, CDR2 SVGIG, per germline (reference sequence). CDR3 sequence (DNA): TGTGCCCTCAGGACACGCGGGGGGGCCTATGAGCAGTTCTTC. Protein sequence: CALRTRGGAYEQFF.

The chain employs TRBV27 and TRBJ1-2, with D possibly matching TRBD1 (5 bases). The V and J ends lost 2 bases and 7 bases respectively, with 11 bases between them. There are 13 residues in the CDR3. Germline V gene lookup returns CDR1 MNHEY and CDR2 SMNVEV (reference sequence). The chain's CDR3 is CASSLRGSSGYTF. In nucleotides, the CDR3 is TGTGCCAGCAGTTTACGGGGGAGTAGTGGCTACACCTTC.

This CDR3 reads CASSSPGTRYTF. In nucleotides, the CDR3 is TGTGCCAGCAGTTCCCCGGGGACTCGCTACACCTTC. This chain uses TRBV6-2 or TRBV6-3 with TRBJ1-2; TRBD1 might be the D (5 bases). The CDR3 runs 12 residues. Per germline, CDR1 MNHEY and CDR2 SVGEGT. Trimming shortened V by 4 bases and J by 9 bases, and 12 bases separated the two germline ends.

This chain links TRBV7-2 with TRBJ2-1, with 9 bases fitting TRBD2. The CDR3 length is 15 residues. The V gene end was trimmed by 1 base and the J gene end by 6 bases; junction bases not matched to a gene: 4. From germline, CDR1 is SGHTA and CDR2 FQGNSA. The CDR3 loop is CASSLVAGGSNEQFF. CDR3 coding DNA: TGTGCCAGCAGCTTAGTTGCGGGGGGGAGCAATGAGCAGTTCTTC.

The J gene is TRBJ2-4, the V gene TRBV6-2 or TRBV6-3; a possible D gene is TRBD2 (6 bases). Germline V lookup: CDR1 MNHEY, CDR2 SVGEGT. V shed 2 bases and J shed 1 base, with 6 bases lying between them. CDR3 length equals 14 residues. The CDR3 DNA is TGTGCCAGCAGTTACGGGGGGGCCAAAAACATTCAGTACTTC. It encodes CASSYGGAKNIQYF.